A single sample is the source of the 16 T cell receptor beta chains below, sequenced in a study of T-cell memory formation after mild COVID-19. One entry per CDR3 protein, called by TCRdb with MiXCR from the 5' RACE reads. The table records some 120,000 distinct CDR3 sequences, about 6% of them present only once. Input material: PBMCs or a T cell subset sorted from them (not recorded which). The receptor source for this set is an adult woman who had mild COVID-19 (a few samples of this study predate the infection). Cell type and time point are not known.

This clonotype was counted at least ten times. V is TRBV12-3 or TRBV12-4 and J is TRBJ2-2, with D perhaps TRBD2 (5 bases). V was clipped by 6 bases and J by 5 bases, with 10 bases between them. The CDR3 loop spans 13 amino acids. The CDR3 is CASSLGLTGELFF. Here the CDR3 DNA reads TGTGCCAGCAGCCTCGGACTTACCGGGGAGCTGTTTTTT.

The V call is TRBV7-9, the J call TRBJ1-1; 8 bases are a match to TRBD1. Germline loops: CDR1 SEHNR, CDR2 FQNEAQ (reference sequence). The CDR3 consists of 16 residues. V lost 4 bases and J lost 4; bases outside the gene matches: 11. CDR3 amino acids: CASSSKRTGRITEAFF. The DNA of the CDR3 is TGTGCCAGCAGCTCGAAAAGGACAGGGCGGATCACTGAAGCTTTCTTT.

The chain recombines TRBV18 with TRBJ2-1; either TRBD1 or TRBD2 may fit D (5 bases each). This CDR3 comprises 15 residues. The V gene lost 3 bases and the J gene lost 7 bases, with 16 bases spanning the gap. Germline assignment: CDR1 KGHSH and CDR2 LQKENI. CDR3 DNA sequence: TGTGCCAGCTCACCTGGGACCCGCTTCTTGAATGAGCAGTTCTTC. This encodes CASSPGTRFLNEQFF. Using reference TRBV18 and TRBJ2-1 for the parts outside the CDR3, the full variable domain is NAGVMQNPRHLVRRRGQEARLRCSPMKGHSHVYWYRQLPEEGLKFMVYLQKENIIDESGMPKERFSAEFPKEGPSILRIQQVVRGDSAAYFCASSPGTRFLNEQFFGPGTRLTVL.

This chain links TRBV4-3 with TRBJ2-1, with TRBD2 identical over 7 bases. The trim removed 0 bases at V and 6 bases at J, leaving 11 bases unmatched. The CDR3 loop spans 17 amino acids. Germline lookup yields CDR1 LGHNA and CDR2 YSLEER. CDR3 nucleotides: TGCGCCAGCAGCCAAGATTTTGGGGGGAGGGCCTTCAATGAGCAGTTCTTC. Protein sequence: CASSQDFGGRAFNEQFF.

There are many counts of this clonotype. The chain recombines TRBV4-2 with TRBJ1-2; no clear D. Germline CDR1 reads LGHNA; CDR2 reads YNFKEQ. The CDR3 totals 15 residues. Trimming left V 1 base short and J 3 bases short, with 12 bases between. In DNA, the CDR3 is TGTGCCAGCAGCCAAGGAGCCGGGGTGGACTATGGCTACACCTTC. It yields the protein CASSQGAGVDYGYTF.

The chain uses TRBV12-3 or TRBV12-4 and TRBJ2-1, with 10 bases fitting TRBD2. Losses at the gene ends were 3 bases for V and 6 bases for J; bases not matched to a gene: 8. The CDR3 contains 16 residues. CDR3 loop: CASSLGASGGLNEQFF. CDR3 sequence (DNA): TGTGCCAGCAGTTTGGGGGCTAGCGGGGGCCTCAATGAGCAGTTCTTC.

The J gene is TRBJ2-7, the V gene TRBV29-1; D possibly matches TRBD1 or TRBD2 (5 bases each). The germline CDR1 and CDR2 sequences are SQVTM and ANQGSEA. The CDR3 consists of 13 residues. Trimming shortened V by 3 bases and J by 3 bases, and 12 bases separated the two germline ends. The CDR3 DNA sequence: TGCAGCGTTGACTTGGGGGTGGGCTACGAGCAGTACTTC. Residues: CSVDLGVGYEQYF.

This clonotype was seen repeatedly, ten times or more. V gene TRBV29-1 combines with J gene TRBJ1-1, with 8 positions matching TRBD1. Germline CDR1 is SQVTM and CDR2 is ANQGSEA. Trimming removed 4 bases from V and 7 bases from J; junction bases left unmatched: 8. The CDR3 length is 13 residues. In DNA, the CDR3 is TGCAGCGTTGGAGACAGGGGAGGTGGTGAAGCTTTCTTT. Translating gives CSVGDRGGGEAFF.

This clonotype occurred a few times. V and J are TRBV19 and TRBJ1-2, with no clear D. The germline gives CDR1 LNHDA, CDR2 SQIVND (reference sequence). The CDR3 sequence is 15 residues long. V was shortened by 3 bases and J by 4 bases, with 15 bases between the two germline ends. CDR3: CASSIRFVPSYGYTF. Here the CDR3 DNA reads TGTGCCAGTAGTATCCGATTTGTCCCCAGCTATGGCTACACCTTC.

The V and J genes are TRBV2 and TRBJ1-4; possibly TRBD1 for D (5 bases). This CDR3 contains 15 residues. V lost 8 bases and J lost 8, with 21 bases in between. Germline V CDR1 and CDR2: SNHLY, FYNNEI. The CDR3 is CASSSGGLTDEKLFF. Here the CDR3 DNA reads TGTGCCAGCTCGTCGGGGGGGTTGACGGACGAAAAACTGTTTTTT.

In this sample, this clonotype turned up a few times. This sequence joins TRBV12-3 or TRBV12-4 and TRBJ1-4; weak D call: TRBD1 (5 bases). The CDR3 consists of 14 residues. Trimming shortened V by 4 bases and J by 3 bases, and 9 bases separated the two germline ends. As DNA, the CDR3 is TGTGCCAGCAGTTCGTTAGGGGCTAATGAAAAACTGTTTTTT. Translation gives CASSSLGANEKLFF.

This chain connects TRBV4-1 to TRBJ1-4; unclear D gene. The CDR3 is made up of 18 amino acids. Germline V CDR1 and CDR2: MGHRA, YSYEKL. Between the trimmed V and J ends, which lost 0 bases and 0 bases, there was a span of 14 bases. Here the CDR3 reads CASSQDNRGSATNEKLFF. The CDR3 DNA sequence: TGCGCCAGCAGCCAAGATAATAGAGGCTCTGCAACTAATGAAAAACTGTTTTTT.

This clonotype came up many times. The chain couples TRBV5-1 to TRBJ2-1; possible D gene TRBD1, 6 bases. This CDR3 is 15 amino acids long. Germline-derived CDR1 and CDR2 are SGHRS and YFSETQ. V was pared by 4 bases and J by 8 bases, with 19 bases between. The CDR3 DNA sequence: TGCGCCAGCAGCCCGGGTGGGCGGAAGGGGGATGAGCAGTTCTTC. It yields the protein CASSPGGRKGDEQFF.

This clonotype was found many times. The chain links TRBV7-9 to TRBJ2-5, with a tentative D call TRBD2 (6 bases). Trimming cost V 4 bases and J 5 bases, with 14 bases left between them. This CDR3 is built from 14 residues. Germline-derived CDR1 and CDR2 are SEHNR and FQNEAQ (reference sequence). The CDR3 loop is CASSSYGRAETQYF. As DNA, the CDR3 is TGTGCCAGCAGCTCCTACGGGAGAGCTGAGACCCAGTACTTC.

Many counts were recorded for this clonotype. This chain links TRBV20-1 with TRBJ1-2; D gene unclear. Germline assignment: CDR1 DFQATT and CDR2 SNEGSKA (reference sequence). CDR3 length: 11 residues. V dropped 0 bases and J dropped 3 bases, with 2 bases sitting between them. The CDR3 DNA reads TGCAGTGCTAGAGAGTACTATGGCTACACCTTC. Translating it yields CSAREYYGYTF.

Many counts were recorded for this clonotype. The chain uses TRBV7-3 and TRBJ1-1; no clear D. Trimming cost V 4 bases and J 0 bases, with 6 bases left between them. Per the germline V gene, CDR1 is SGHTA and CDR2 is FQGTGA. CDR3 length: 13 residues. The CDR3 nucleotides are TGTGCCAGCAGCTCGTACATGAACACTGAAGCTTTCTTT. Protein: CASSSYMNTEAFF.